A single sample is the source of the 30 T cell receptor beta chains below, sequenced in a study of T cell responses to AZD1222 COVID-19 vaccine. Method: immunoSEQ multiplex PCR; TCRdb's copy keeps in-frame clones and lacks some. The table shows 150,000 or so clones, with approximately 91% occurring only once. The sequencing here drew on peripheral blood, taken 28 days after the second AZD1222 dose. The receptor set was obtained from an adult who received the AZD1222 COVID-19 vaccine.

This chain connects TRBV4-1 to TRBJ1-1, with D unresolved. The germline V gene has CDR1 MGHRA and CDR2 YSYEKL. With 1 base removed from V and 2 bases from J, the gap between germline ends came to 11 bases. The CDR3 is 15 residues long. The CDR3 nucleotides are TGCGCCAGCAGCCAAGCAGACACCTTAAACACTGAAGCTTTCTTT. It codes for CASSQADTLNTEAFF.

This chain uses TRBV12-3 or TRBV12-4 with TRBJ1-5; 7 nucleotides match TRBD1. J was trimmed by 7 bases and V by 3 bases; bases with no gene match: 3. The CDR3 has 13 residues. The CDR3 region is CASSLRGLQPQHF. The CDR3 bases are TGTGCCAGCAGTTTGAGGGGGCTACAGCCCCAGCATTTT.

The CDR3 nucleotides read TGTGCCAGCCAGGGGGGACAGGTGAACACTGAAGCTTTCTTT. Its protein product is CASQGGQVNTEAFF. V usage is TRBV18 and J usage is TRBJ1-1; 8 bases are a match to TRBD1. Germline CDR1 and CDR2: KGHSH and LQKENI. The CDR3 is 14 residues long. The ends lost 8 bases at V and 0 bases at J; junction bases unmatched: 5.

This chain joins TRBV7-9 and TRBJ2-2; no definite D call. Germline V gene sequence: CDR1 SEHNR, CDR2 FQNEAQ (reference sequence). This CDR3 has 11 amino acids. The V and J ends lost 7 bases and 3 bases respectively, with 3 bases between them. The CDR3 reads CASTDTGELFF. The DNA of the CDR3 is TGTGCCAGCACGGACACCGGGGAGCTGTTTTTT.

The chain has TRBV30 and TRBJ1-1; perhaps TRBD1 as D (6 bases). The CDR3 loop spans 13 amino acids. The germline V gene encodes CDR1 GTSNPN and CDR2 SVGIG (reference sequence). V was clipped by 5 bases and J by 0 bases, with 10 bases between them. DNA for the CDR3: TGTGCCTGGGGGACACGTGTGAACACTGAAGCTTTCTTT. It is translated as CAWGTRVNTEAFF.

This clone was seen only once. This chain joins TRBV6-5 and TRBJ2-3; possibly TRBD2 for D (5 bases). The CDR3 runs to 15 residues. Germline loops: CDR1 MNHEY, CDR2 SVGAGI. Trimming cost V 4 bases and J 5 bases, with 16 bases left between them. CDR3 nucleotide sequence: TGTGCCAGCAGTTTCGGGCCAGGAGGCGGAGATACGCAGTATTTT. The encoded protein is CASSFGPGGGDTQYF.

CDR3 amino acids: CATSSEEYEQYF. DNA for the CDR3: TGTGCCACCAGCAGCGAAGAGTACGAGCAGTACTTC. The chain joins TRBV15 to TRBJ2-7; D is unclear. Germline loops: CDR1 LNHNV, CDR2 YYDKDF (reference sequence). The CDR3 has 12 amino acids. The V gene lost 3 bases and the J gene lost 4 bases, with 7 bases spanning the gap.

This clone appeared once. Here the CDR3 reads CASSGDRGVQETQYF. CDR3 nucleotide sequence: TGTGCCAGCAGTGGGGACAGGGGAGTTCAAGAGACCCAGTACTTC. The V and J genes are TRBV2 and TRBJ2-5; 10 bases line up with TRBD1. The V and J ends lost 4 bases and 2 bases, in that order; junction bases with no gene match: 4. CDR1 is SNHLY, CDR2 FYNNEI, per germline. The CDR3 runs 15 residues.

V and J are TRBV6-6 and TRBJ1-1; D gene uncertain. Trimming took off 5 bases at V and 7 bases at J, with 14 bases between the two ends. This CDR3 is 13 amino acids long. In germline, CDR1 is MNHNY, CDR2 SVGAGI (reference sequence). The chain's CDR3 is CASSPFRHHEAFF. In DNA form, the CDR3 reads TGTGCCAGCAGTCCCTTCCGGCACCATGAAGCTTTCTTT.

This chain joins TRBV5-1 and TRBJ1-2; D gene ambiguous. Germline assignment: CDR1 SGHRS and CDR2 YFSETQ. The V gene lost 2 bases and the J gene lost 4 bases, with 9 bases spanning the gap. The CDR3 consists of 13 residues. The CDR3 sequence: CASSFPGSYGYTF. In DNA form, the CDR3 reads TGCGCCAGCAGCTTTCCGGGCTCCTATGGCTACACCTTC.

The chain employs TRBV18 and TRBJ2-7; 9 nucleotides line up with TRBD1. After removal of 6 bases from V and 6 bases from J, the junction contained 18 bases not matched to a gene. Germline V CDR1 and CDR2: KGHSH, LQKENI. This CDR3 has 17 residues. CDR3 in DNA: TGTGCCAGCTCTGACGGGACAGGGTGGATCGCAGCGGGCGAGCAGTACTTC. It translates to CASSDGTGWIAAGEQYF.

The chain recombines TRBV25-1 with TRBJ1-1; 7 bases fit TRBD1. The junction had 11 bases not matched to a gene; V was cut back by 6 bases and J by 1 base. Germline V gene data show CDR1 as MGHDK and CDR2 as SYGVNS. This CDR3 is 16 amino acids long. For the CDR3, the DNA is TGTGCCAGCAGATCACAGGGGCGGCGTGGGAACACTGAAGCTTTCTTT. Residues: CASRSQGRRGNTEAFF.

V gene TRBV5-6 combines with J gene TRBJ2-1, with D maybe TRBD2 (5 bases). The V gene's germline CDR1 is SGHDT and CDR2 YYEEEE. The CDR3 runs 13 residues. V was shortened by 5 bases and J by 8 bases, with 14 bases between the two germline ends. DNA for the CDR3: TGTGCCAGCAGACGGACTCTTAGGCATGAGCAGTTCTTC. It codes for CASRRTLRHEQFF.

The gene calls are TRBV18 and TRBJ2-7, with TRBD2 matching 9 bases. CDR1 is KGHSH, CDR2 LQKENI, per germline. The junction had 5 bases not matched to a gene; V was cut back by 2 bases and J by 0 bases. This CDR3 region has 16 residues. DNA for the CDR3: TGTGCCAGCTCACCATCACTAGCGGGCAACTCCTACGAGCAGTACTTC. It yields the protein CASSPSLAGNSYEQYF.

The chain carries TRBV30 and TRBJ1-4, with no clear D. The length of the CDR3 is 13 residues. The germline V gene encodes CDR1 GTSNPN and CDR2 SVGIG (reference sequence). Between the trimmed V and J ends, which lost 5 bases and 4 bases, there was a span of 11 bases. CDR3 residues: CAWDSAGNEKLFF. The CDR3 DNA reads as TGTGCCTGGGACTCGGCGGGTAATGAAAAACTGTTTTTT.

The chain has TRBV27 and TRBJ1-3; D remains unclear. Trimming took off 5 bases at V and 0 bases at J, with 8 bases between the two ends. This CDR3 contains 14 residues. In germline, CDR1 is MNHEY, CDR2 SMNVEV (reference sequence). Written as DNA, the CDR3 is TGTGCCAGCAGTCCCCGGCGCTCTGGAAACACCATATATTTT. Its protein product is CASSPRRSGNTIYF.

The chain is built from TRBV5-5 and TRBJ2-2, with TRBD2 matching over 10 bases. CDR1 is SGHKS, CDR2 YYEKEE, per germline (reference sequence). The V gene end was trimmed by 2 bases and the J gene end by 1 base; junction bases not matched to a gene: 8. The CDR3 runs to 18 residues. The CDR3 DNA reads TGTGCCAGCAGCTTACAACCAGCTAGCGGGGGGAACACCGGGGAGCTGTTTTTT. Its translation is CASSLQPASGGNTGELFF.

This clone was seen only once. The gene calls are TRBV7-3 and TRBJ2-3; 12 bases line up with TRBD2. The J segment lost 3 bases and the V segment lost 3 bases, leaving 4 bases of the junction unmatched. The CDR3 totals 16 residues. From germline, CDR1 is SGHTA and CDR2 FQGTGA. CDR3 residues: CASSFRLAGVTDTQYF. The CDR3 DNA is TGTGCCAGCAGCTTCCGACTAGCGGGAGTTACAGATACGCAGTATTTT.

The chain combines TRBV5-1 with TRBJ1-2, with TRBD1 matching over 8 bases. V lost 1 base and J lost 6; bases outside the gene matches: 5. Germline CDR1 is SGHRS and CDR2 is YFSETQ. The length of the CDR3 is 14 residues. CDR3 in amino acids: CASSLQTGDHGYTF. The CDR3 DNA follows: TGCGCCAGCAGCTTGCAGACAGGGGACCATGGCTACACCTTC.

The table lists this clone with a few counts. Additional DNA sequences in this sample encode the identical CDR3. The chain carries TRBV30 and TRBJ1-5; 7 nucleotides agree with TRBD1. The CDR3 has 13 amino acids. The germline V gene has CDR1 GTSNPN and CDR2 SVGIG (reference sequence). Trimming at V came to 3 bases and at J to 2 bases, leaving 1 base not matched to a gene. CDR3: CAWRGQGNQPQHF. The CDR3 region has the DNA TGTGCCTGGAGAGGACAGGGCAATCAGCCCCAGCATTTT. The complete variable domain, with remaining parts taken from reference TRBV30 and TRBJ1-5, reads SQTIHQWPATLVQPVGSPLSLECTVEGTSNPNLYWYRQAAGRGLQLLFYSVGIGQISSEVPQNLSASRPQDRQFILSSKKLLLSDSGFYLCAWRGQGNQPQHFGDGTRLSIL.

This clone was observed a few times. The genes are TRBV6-5 and TRBJ1-6; weak D call: TRBD1 (6 bases). The CDR3 has 14 residues. Trimming cost V 2 bases and J 10 bases, with 12 bases left between them. Germline V gene lookup returns CDR1 MNHEY and CDR2 SVGAGI. The CDR3 DNA sequence: TGTGCCAGCAGTTACCTACAGGGTTTCTCACCCCTCCACTTT. Its translation is CASSYLQGFSPLHF.

The chain carries TRBV7-2 and TRBJ2-7; 7 bases fit TRBD2. The CDR3 runs 14 residues. The V gene's germline CDR1 is SGHTA and CDR2 FQGNSA. With V trimmed by 1 base and J by 7 bases, 7 bases remained unmatched. CDR3 sequence (DNA): TGTGCCAGCAGCTTAGGGGTCAGGGACTATGAGCAGTACTTC. It codes for CASSLGVRDYEQYF. The full variable domain, completed using reference TRBV7-2 and TRBJ2-7, is GAGVSQSPSNKVTEKGKDVELRCDPISGHTALYWYRQSLGQGLEFLIYFQGNSAPDKSGLPSDRFSAERTGGSVSTLTIQRTQQEDSAVYLCASSLGVRDYEQYFGPGTRLTVT.

V usage is TRBV30 and J usage is TRBJ2-7; TRBD1 or TRBD2 may be the D gene (5 bases each). There are 14 residues in the CDR3. Trimming left V 5 bases short and J 7 bases short, with 21 bases between. Per the germline V gene, CDR1 is GTSNPN and CDR2 is SVGIG (reference sequence). CDR3 DNA: TGTGCCTGGTCCGGGACCTACTCTTCGGGGGAGCAGTACTTC. It is translated as CAWSGTYSSGEQYF.

This clone was seen only a few times. The chain links TRBV30 to TRBJ2-6, with 9 nucleotides matching TRBD1. There are 17 residues in the CDR3. The junction had 11 bases not matched to a gene; V was cut back by 5 bases and J by 3 bases. Per germline, CDR1 GTSNPN and CDR2 SVGIG (reference sequence). The CDR3 DNA is TGTGCCTGGGGCGACAGGGGGAAATATCGTGGGGCCAACGTCCTGACTTTC. This encodes CAWGDRGKYRGANVLTF.

This clone has just one count. The rearrangement joins TRBV19 to TRBJ2-1; TRBD2 matches 11 bases. V dropped 3 bases and J dropped 9; count of bases not matched to a gene: 4. CDR3 length equals 14 residues. CDR1 is LNHDA and CDR2 is SQIVND in the germline V gene (reference sequence). The CDR3, as DNA: TGTGCCAGTAGTATGTTACTAGCGGGAGTTGAGCAGTTCTTC. Its protein product is CASSMLLAGVEQFF.

The chain combines TRBV11-2 with TRBJ1-3; D ambiguous. The CDR3 totals 15 residues. Germline CDR1 is SGHAT and CDR2 is FQNNGV. Deletions cut 6 bases from V and 2 bases from J, with 14 bases between. Here the CDR3 reads CASSNRGGAGNTIYF. DNA of the CDR3: TGTGCCAGCAGTAATCGGGGTGGCGCTGGAAACACCATATATTTT.

V is TRBV10-1 and J is TRBJ1-2, with D uncertain. The CDR3 totals 11 residues. Germline V gene lookup returns CDR1 WNHNN and CDR2 SYGVQD (reference sequence). Trimming took 11 bases from V and 4 from J, leaving 11 bases between them. The CDR3 loop is CAPPLVYGYTF. Written as DNA, the CDR3 is TGCGCCCCACCCTTAGTCTATGGCTACACCTTC.

The chain uses TRBV3-1 (or the pseudogene TRBV3-2) and TRBJ1-6; D uncertain. The germline CDR1 and CDR2 sequences are LGHDT and YNNKEL (reference sequence). V lost 4 bases to trimming and J lost 7 bases, with 14 bases between them. The CDR3 is 15 residues long. CDR3 nucleotide sequence: TGTGCCAGCAGCCGGATGATCTTAGGGAATTCACCCCTCCACTTT. Protein: CASSRMILGNSPLHF.

The sample holds one count of this clone. The chain employs TRBV27 and TRBJ2-1, with 8 bases fitting TRBD2. J was trimmed by 6 bases and V by 6 bases; bases with no gene match: 13. Germline V lookup: CDR1 MNHEY, CDR2 SMNVEV (reference sequence). CDR3 length equals 16 residues. The CDR3 reads CASSPRWTSNPNEQFF. Written as DNA, the CDR3 is TGTGCCAGCAGCCCCCGATGGACTAGCAATCCCAATGAGCAGTTCTTC.

The CDR3 loop is CASSLSPTIDEQFF. The CDR3 coding sequence is TGTGCCAGCAGCTTAAGCCCGACTATTGATGAGCAGTTCTTC. The chain couples TRBV7-3 to TRBJ2-1, with D perhaps TRBD2 (5 bases). This CDR3 is built from 14 residues. Trimming took off 1 base at V and 8 bases at J, with 12 bases between the two ends. Germline V gene data show CDR1 as SGHTA and CDR2 as FQGTGA. The full variable domain, completed using reference TRBV7-3 and TRBJ2-1, is GAGVSQTPSNKVTEKGKYVELRCDPISGHTALYWYRQSLGQGPEFLIYFQGTGAADDSGLPNDRFFAVRPEGSVSTLKIQRTERGDSAVYLCASSLSPTIDEQFFGPGTRLTVL.